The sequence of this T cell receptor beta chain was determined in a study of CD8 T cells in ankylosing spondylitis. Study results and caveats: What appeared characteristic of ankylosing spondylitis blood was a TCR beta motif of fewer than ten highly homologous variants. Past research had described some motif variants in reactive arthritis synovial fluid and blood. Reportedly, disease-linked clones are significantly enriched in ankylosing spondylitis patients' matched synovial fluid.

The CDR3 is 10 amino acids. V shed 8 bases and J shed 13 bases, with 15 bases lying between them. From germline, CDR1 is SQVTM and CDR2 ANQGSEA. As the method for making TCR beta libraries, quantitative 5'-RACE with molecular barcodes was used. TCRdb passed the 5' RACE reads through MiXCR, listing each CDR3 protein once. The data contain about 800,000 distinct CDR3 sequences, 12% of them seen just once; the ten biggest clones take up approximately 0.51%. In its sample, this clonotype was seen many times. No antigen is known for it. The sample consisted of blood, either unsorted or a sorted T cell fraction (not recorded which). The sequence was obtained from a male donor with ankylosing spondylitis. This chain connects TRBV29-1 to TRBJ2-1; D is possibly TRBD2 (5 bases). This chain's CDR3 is CSTKLDLQFF. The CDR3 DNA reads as TGCAGCACCAAACTAGACCTCCAGTTCTTC.